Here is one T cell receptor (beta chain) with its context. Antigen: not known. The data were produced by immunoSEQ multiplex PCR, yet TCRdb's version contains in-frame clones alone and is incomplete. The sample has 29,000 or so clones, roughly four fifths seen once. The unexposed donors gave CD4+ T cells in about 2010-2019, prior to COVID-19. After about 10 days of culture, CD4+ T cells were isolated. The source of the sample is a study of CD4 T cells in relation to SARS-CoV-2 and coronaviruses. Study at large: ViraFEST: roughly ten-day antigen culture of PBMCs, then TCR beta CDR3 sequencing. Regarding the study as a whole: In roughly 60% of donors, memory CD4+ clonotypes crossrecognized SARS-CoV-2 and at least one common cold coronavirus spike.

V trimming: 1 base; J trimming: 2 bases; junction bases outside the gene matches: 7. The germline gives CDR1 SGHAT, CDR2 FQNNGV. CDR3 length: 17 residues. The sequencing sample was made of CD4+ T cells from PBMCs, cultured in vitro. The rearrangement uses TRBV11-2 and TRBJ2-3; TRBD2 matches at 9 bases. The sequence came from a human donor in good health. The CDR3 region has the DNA TGTGCCAGCAGCTTAGGGACCCTAGCGGGGATCACAGATACGCAGTATTTT. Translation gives CASSLGTLAGITDTQYF.